The T cell receptor (beta chain) under discussion was sequenced for a study of T cell responses to AZD1222 COVID-19 vaccine. About the research overall: Whether given at about 4 or about 12 weeks, second doses were pooled. Regarding the study as a whole: Only six individuals given AZD1222 were seropositive at baseline. It was only after the peak T cell response that any repertoires were sampled. Donor demographics were predominantly white British with a female majority; clonal diversity may be underestimated.

Germline assignment: CDR1 MNHEY and CDR2 SMNVEV (reference sequence). Trimming pared 4 bases from V and 1 base from J, leaving 5 bases between. The CDR3 loop spans 13 amino acids. Here immunoSEQ multiplex PCR was the method, and the copy in TCRdb shows in-frame clones only, minus some. The sample has 95,000 to 110,000 clones, 75% to 90% seen once. With regard to this clone: No antigen is known for it.

This chain connects TRBV27 to TRBJ1-5; D remains unclear. The specimen was peripheral blood, collected on day 0 of AZD1222 vaccination. This TCR was recovered from an adult in good health. CDR3 nucleotides: TGTGCCAGCAGTTCCAGAAGCAATCAGCCCCAGCATTTT. It translates to CASSSRSNQPQHF.